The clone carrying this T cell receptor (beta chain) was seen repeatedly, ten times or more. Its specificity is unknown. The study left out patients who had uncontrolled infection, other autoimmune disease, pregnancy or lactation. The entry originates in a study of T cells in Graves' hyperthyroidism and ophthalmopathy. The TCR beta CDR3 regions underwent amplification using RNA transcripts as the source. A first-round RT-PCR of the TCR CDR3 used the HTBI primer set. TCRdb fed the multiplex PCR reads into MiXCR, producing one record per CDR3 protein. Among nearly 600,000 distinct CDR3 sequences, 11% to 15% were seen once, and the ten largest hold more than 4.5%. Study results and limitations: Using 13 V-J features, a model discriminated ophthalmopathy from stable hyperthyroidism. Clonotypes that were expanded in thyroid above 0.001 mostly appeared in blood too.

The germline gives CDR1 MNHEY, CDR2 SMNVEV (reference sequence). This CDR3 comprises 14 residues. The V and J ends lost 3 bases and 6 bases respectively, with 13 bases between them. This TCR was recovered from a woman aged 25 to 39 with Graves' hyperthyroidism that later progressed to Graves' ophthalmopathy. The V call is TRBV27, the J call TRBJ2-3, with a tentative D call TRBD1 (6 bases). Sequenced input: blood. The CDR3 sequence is CASSFPGQSDTQYF. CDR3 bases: TGTGCCAGCAGTTTTCCGGGACAATCCGATACGCAGTATTTT.